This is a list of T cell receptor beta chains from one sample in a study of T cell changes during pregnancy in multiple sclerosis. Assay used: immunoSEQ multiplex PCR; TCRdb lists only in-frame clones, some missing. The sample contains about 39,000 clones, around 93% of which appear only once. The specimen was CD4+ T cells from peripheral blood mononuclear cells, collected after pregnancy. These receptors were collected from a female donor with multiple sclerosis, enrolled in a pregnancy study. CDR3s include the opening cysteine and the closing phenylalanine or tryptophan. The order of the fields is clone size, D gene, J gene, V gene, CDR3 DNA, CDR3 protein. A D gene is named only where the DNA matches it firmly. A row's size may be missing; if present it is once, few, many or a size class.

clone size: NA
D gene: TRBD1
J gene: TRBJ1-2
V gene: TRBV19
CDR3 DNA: TGTGCCAGTAGTAGAGGACAGGGGAACTATGGCTACACCTTC
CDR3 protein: CASSRGQGNYGYTF

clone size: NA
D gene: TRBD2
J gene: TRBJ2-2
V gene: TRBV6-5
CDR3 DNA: TGTGCCAGCAGAGCGGGGACCGACACCGGGGAGCTGTTTTTT
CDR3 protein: CASRAGTDTGELFF

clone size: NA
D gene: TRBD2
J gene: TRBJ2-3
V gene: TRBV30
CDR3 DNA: TGTGCCAGCAAAGCGGGGTCCTCGAATACGCAGTATTTT
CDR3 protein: CASKAGSSNTQYF

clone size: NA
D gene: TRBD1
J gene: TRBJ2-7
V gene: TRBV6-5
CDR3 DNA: TGTGCCAGCAGTGTCGCCGGGACAGGGGGGAGCGAGCAGTACTTC
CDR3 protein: CASSVAGTGGSEQYF

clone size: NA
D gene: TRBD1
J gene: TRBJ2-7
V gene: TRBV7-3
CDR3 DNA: TGTGCCAGCAGCTCCGACAGGGGTTCTCGGGGCGAGCAGTACTTC
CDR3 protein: CASSSDRGSRGEQYF

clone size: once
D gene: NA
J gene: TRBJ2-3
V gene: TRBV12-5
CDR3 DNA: TGTGCTCAAGGGGTTGATACGCAGTATTTT
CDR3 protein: CAQGVDTQYF

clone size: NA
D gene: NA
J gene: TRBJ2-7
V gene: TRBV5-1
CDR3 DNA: TGCGCCAGCAGCCCGCGCTCGGACAGTCCCTACGAGCAGTACTTC
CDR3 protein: CASSPRSDSPYEQYF

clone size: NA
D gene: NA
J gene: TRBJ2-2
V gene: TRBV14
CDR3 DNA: TGTGCCAGCAGCCAAGTCCGAGGATCCGGGGAGCTGTTTTTT
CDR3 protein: CASSQVRGSGELFF

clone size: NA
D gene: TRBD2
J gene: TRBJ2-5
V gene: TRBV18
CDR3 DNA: TGTGCCAGCTCACCAGGGGACTACCGGGAGACCCAGTACTTC
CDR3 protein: CASSPGDYRETQYF

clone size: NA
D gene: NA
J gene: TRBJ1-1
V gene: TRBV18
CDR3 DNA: TGTGCCAGCTCACCCAAAACAGGATCCTGGATTACTGAAGCTTTCTTT
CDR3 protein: CASSPKTGSWITEAFF

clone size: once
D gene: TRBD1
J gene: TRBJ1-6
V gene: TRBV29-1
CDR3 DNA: TGCAGCGTTGGGACAGGGAATAATTCACCCCTCCACTTT
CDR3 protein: CSVGTGNNSPLHF

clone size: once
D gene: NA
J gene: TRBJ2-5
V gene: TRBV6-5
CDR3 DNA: TGTGCCAGCAGGCCACAGGGCCGCCAAGAGACCCAGTACTTC
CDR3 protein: CASRPQGRQETQYF

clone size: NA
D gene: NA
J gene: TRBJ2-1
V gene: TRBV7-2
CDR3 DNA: TGTGCCAGCAGCTTAGATTTGGGGCGCAATGAGCAGTTCTTC
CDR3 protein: CASSLDLGRNEQFF

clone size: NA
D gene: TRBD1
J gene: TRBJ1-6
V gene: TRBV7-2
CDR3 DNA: TGTGCCAGCAGGAAGGACAGGGTAAATTCACCCCTCCACTTT
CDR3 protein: CASRKDRVNSPLHF

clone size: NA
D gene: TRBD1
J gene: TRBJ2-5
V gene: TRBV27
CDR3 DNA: TGTGCCAGCAGTCGACGGGACAGGGTGGAGACCCAGTACTTC
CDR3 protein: CASSRRDRVETQYF

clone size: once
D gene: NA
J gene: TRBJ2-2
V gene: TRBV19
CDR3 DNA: TGTGCCAGTAGTATCGGGTCGGGAACGAACACCGGGGAGCTGTTTTTT
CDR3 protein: CASSIGSGTNTGELFF

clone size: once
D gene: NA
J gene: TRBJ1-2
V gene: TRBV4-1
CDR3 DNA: TGCGCCAGCAGCCAAGATGTAGGGGGGGAGAAGGGTGGCTACACCTTC
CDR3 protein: CASSQDVGGEKGGYTF

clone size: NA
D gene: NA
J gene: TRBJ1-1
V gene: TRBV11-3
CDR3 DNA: TGTGCCAGCAGCCAAGAACAGAACACTGAAGCTTTCTTT
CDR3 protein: CASSQEQNTEAFF

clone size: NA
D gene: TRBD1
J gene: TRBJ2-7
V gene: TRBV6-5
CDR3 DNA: TGTGCCAGCAGTACCTCCCCCGGGACAGCCTACGAGCAGTACTTC
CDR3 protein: CASSTSPGTAYEQYF

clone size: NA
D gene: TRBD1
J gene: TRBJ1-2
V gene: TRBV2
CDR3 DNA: TGTGCCAGCAGTGCCCCGGACAGGGGTTCATTCGGCTACACCTTC
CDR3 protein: CASSAPDRGSFGYTF

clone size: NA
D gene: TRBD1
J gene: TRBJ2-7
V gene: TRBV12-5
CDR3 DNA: TGTGCTAGTGGTTTGTCGCCGACAGGGTCCTACGAGCAGTACTTC
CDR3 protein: CASGLSPTGSYEQYF

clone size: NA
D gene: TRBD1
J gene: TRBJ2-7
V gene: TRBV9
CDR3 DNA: TGTGCCAGCAGCGTAGGACAGGGGTCGATGTACGAGCAGTACTTC
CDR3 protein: CASSVGQGSMYEQYF

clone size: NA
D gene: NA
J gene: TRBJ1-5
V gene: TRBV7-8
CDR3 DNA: TGTGCCACCTTACGGGTTCTTAATCAGCCCCAGCATTTT
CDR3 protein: CATLRVLNQPQHF

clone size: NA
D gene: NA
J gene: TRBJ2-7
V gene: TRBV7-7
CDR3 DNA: TGTGCTAGCAGCTTAGCCCCGTTGGGGGCGAGCGAGCAGTACTTC
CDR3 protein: CASSLAPLGASEQYF

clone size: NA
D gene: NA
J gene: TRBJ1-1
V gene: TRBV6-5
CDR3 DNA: TGTGCCAGCAGTGTCTACAGGAACATGAACACTGAAGCTTTCTTT
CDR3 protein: CASSVYRNMNTEAFF

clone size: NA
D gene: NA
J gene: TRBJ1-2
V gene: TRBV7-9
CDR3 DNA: TGTGCCAGCAGCCGGACTCAGGAGGGAACTAACTATGGCTACACCTTC
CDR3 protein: CASSRTQEGTNYGYTF

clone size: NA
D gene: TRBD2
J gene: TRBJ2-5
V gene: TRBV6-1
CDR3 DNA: TGTGCCAGCAGTGAACAGCGGGGGGGCAGTCTAGAGACCCAGTACTTC
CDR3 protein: CASSEQRGGSLETQYF

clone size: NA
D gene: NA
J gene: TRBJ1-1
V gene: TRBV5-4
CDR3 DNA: TGTGCCAGCAGCTTGGGGCAGTCGAACACTGAAGCTTTCTTT
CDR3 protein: CASSLGQSNTEAFF

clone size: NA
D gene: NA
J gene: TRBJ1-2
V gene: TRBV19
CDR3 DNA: TGTGCCAGTAGTATTCCCGGCAGGGTGGACTATGGCTACACCTTC
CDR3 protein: CASSIPGRVDYGYTF

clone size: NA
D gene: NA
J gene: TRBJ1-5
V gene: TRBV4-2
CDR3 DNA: TGTGCCAGCAGCCAAGATCGGCGGGGAGGGAATCAGCCCCAGCATTTT
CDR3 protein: CASSQDRRGGNQPQHF

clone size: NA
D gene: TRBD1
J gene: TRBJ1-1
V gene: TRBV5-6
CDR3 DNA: TGTGCCAGCAGCGGTCCGGGACAGGGGGCGCGTAACACTGAAGCTTTCTTT
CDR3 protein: CASSGPGQGARNTEAFF

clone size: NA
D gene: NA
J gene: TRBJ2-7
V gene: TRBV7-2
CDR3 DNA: TGTGCCAGCAGCTTATTTAGTACCCACGAGCAGTACTTC
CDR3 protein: CASSLFSTHEQYF

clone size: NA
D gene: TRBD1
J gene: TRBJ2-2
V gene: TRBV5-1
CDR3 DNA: TGCGCCAGCAGCTCGGACTTCCCGGGACAGGGGGCCCCAGGCGGGGAGCTGTTTTTT
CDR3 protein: CASSSDFPGQGAPGGELFF

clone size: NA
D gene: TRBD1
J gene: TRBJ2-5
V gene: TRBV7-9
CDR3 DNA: TGTGCCAGCAGCCAGGGACAGGGGTTCGGGGAGACCCAGTACTTC
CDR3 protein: CASSQGQGFGETQYF

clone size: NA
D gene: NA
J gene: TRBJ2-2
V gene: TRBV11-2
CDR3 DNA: TGTGCCAGCAGCTTAGATGTCGGGGGGCCAAAGGTCGGGGAGCTGTTTTTT
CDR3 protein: CASSLDVGGPKVGELFF

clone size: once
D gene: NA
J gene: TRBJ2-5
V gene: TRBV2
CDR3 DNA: TGTGCCAGCAGTCTCCGGGAGTCCGAGACCCAGTACTTC
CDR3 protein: CASSLRESETQYF

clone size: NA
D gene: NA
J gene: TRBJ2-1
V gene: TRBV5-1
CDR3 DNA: TGCGCCAGCAGCTTGTCCGGCGTAGGAGTAAGCTCCTACAATGAGCAGTTCTTC
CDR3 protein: CASSLSGVGVSSYNEQFF

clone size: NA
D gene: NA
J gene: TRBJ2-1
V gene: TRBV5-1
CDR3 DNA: TGCGCCAGCAGCTCGAACCCCTCACAGGGGGGGTACAATGAGCAGTTCTTC
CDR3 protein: CASSSNPSQGGYNEQFF